This entry concerns a single TCR beta chain. This clone came up a few times. Its antigen is not yet known. No much larger clone is present one base from it, and per-base qualities are unavailable. The source of the sample is a study of cytomegalovirus exposure and HLA in healthy donors (dated by TCRdb to 2016 to 2017). Looking at the study overall: An earlier analysis of 587 of the donors reported 250 to 300 Gb of sequence data and 117 million unique TCR beta sequences from some 180 million T cells. A later analysis re-analyzed previously published TCR beta repertoires from hundreds of donors and added high-resolution HLA genotyping to study TCR occurrence patterns. Among about 400 genotyped donors of the cohort, an average of approximately 200,000 unique TCR beta nucleotide sequences was sequenced per donor, of which approximately 18% were non-productive. Both class I and class II loci were covered by HLA typing, at four-digit resolution. The number of donors typed differed by locus, with 629-630 for A, B, C, DRB1 and DQB1, around 520 for DQA1, 600 to 610 for DPA1, and some 440 for DPB1. An earlier analysis of 500 to 650 of the donors applied high-throughput TCR beta sequencing to assess whether each TCR beta V gene segment acted as functional or pseudogenic. Alongside the repertoire data, information on donor age, sex, ethnicity and CMV serostatus was compiled. Because of strong linkage in the cohort, five DR-DQ haplotypes were treated as single units for association and clustering. The study combined high-throughput TCR immunosequencing, statistical association of individual TCRs with disease status, and machine learning to predict cytomegalovirus infection status. Rather than using new phenotypic data, the later analysis identified candidate immune exposures from TCR beta sequences and from how often those sequences occurred across donors. A separate validation cohort of roughly 110 different subjects was used in addition to the approximately 700-subject first cohort. The study aimed to test whether signatures of past pathogen exposure could be identified by cataloging public T cell receptors. Of the 300 to 450 genotyped donors, roughly 80% fell in the genetic ancestry cluster associated with self-reported Caucasian donors. The study profiled the T cell repertoires of 500 to 800 subjects by immunosequencing and related them to cytomegalovirus serostatus. A later genetic analysis used genome-wide SNP genotypes for about 55% of the 666 donors, treating that subset as a discovery cohort. An early release that covered about 640 HLA-typed donors contained approximately 300 gigabases of sequencing data and around 85 million unique TCR sequences. All discovery cohort repertoires had been generated on a single sequencing platform.

The full study reports these points: Broadly in line with IMGT annotations, most TCR beta V segments showed up in productive rearrangements about 90% or about 30% of the time in an earlier analysis of under 700 of the donors. Linkage disequilibrium might explain the correlated functional status among segregating V segments, but an unknown experimental factor could not be ruled out. A further reported finding was that TCR beta sequences accurately predicted the HLA-A and HLA-B alleles for most subjects in the first cohort. At a false discovery rate of 0.05, a later analysis linked about 17,000 TCR beta sequences to specific HLA alleles. A cluster of highly shared sequence variants was judged likely to be a technical artifact of the sequencing pipeline. Compared with the roughly 700-donor mean, donors in an Asian-associated ancestry cluster had fewer N-insertions in productive TCRs, according to a later genetic analysis. In a later analysis, several top co-occurrence clusters were reported to appear linked to parvovirus B19, influenza, CMV and Epstein-Barr virus. According to a later analysis, TCR association rates differed among HLA loci, with DRB1 alleles showing the most associated TCRs and HLA-C alleles showing the fewest. In a later analysis, HLA-associated TCR beta chains showed more clonal expansion and lower generation probabilities than non-associated chains that were equally common. Most CMV-associated TCR beta chains appeared to be HLA-restricted in a later analysis, and the HLA associations seemed to be driven largely by CMV exposure. The earlier analysis of almost 600 of the donors excluded roughly 16 rarely observed V segments, including chromosome 9 orphons, because counts were too low. According to the authors, the approach could potentially be generalized to other disease states and immunological phenotypes. Cytomegalovirus status was reported to be diagnosed by the classifier with high specificity and sensitivity in both the original and validation cohorts. In vitro tests confirmed that three of the cytomegalovirus-associated TCR beta chains recognize cytomegalovirus antigens. HLA typing was unavailable for some donors at each locus, so association tests used only the typed subset. For the cohort, immune exposure information was limited to CMV serostatus. In a later genetic analysis, a missense DCLRE1C variant was associated with V-gene and J-gene trimming of TCR beta chains, and the association was replicated in an independent cohort. Sequencing depth was assumed to be roughly uniform across donors in the presence/absence analyses, though that assumption may not hold. In the study, around 150 TCR beta chains were listed as associated with cytomegalovirus. Most TCR sequences were seen in very few donors, while some public TCRs were found in many individuals. Assigning TCR associations to individual alleles was difficult when HLA alleles, especially DR and DQ, strongly co-occurred. This cohort had only TCR beta chains sequenced, and the lack of alpha or paired-chain data limited which features could be detected.

Library method: the immunoSEQ multiplex PCR assay. For the multiplex PCR, a mixture combining 60 forward primers for TCR Vbeta segments and 13 reverse primers for TCR Jbeta segments was used. The CDR3 region of rearranged TCR beta genes was amplified from genomic DNA with a multiplex PCR assay. Amplified TCR beta libraries were sequenced as 87-base-pair reads on the Illumina HiSeq System. Processing in the source paper ran as follows. Across the 600 to 700 repertoires, a later analysis counted approximately 83 million unique TCR beta chains, 9 million to 14 million of which were shared by at least two donors. To remove PCR and sequencing errors, raw reads were error-corrected and collapsed into unique sequences using a nearest-neighbor algorithm that merged closely related sequences. V, D and J gene segments were assigned by aligning CDR3 sequences to IMGT reference sequences. For a sequence to be retained, a match of at least six nucleotides to both a V gene segment and a J gene segment was required. Rearrangements were classified as productive when the CDR3 lacked stop codons and remained in frame with V and J, and all other rearrangements were classified as non-productive. CDR3 was defined according to IMGT convention as the region running from the second conserved V-encoded cysteine to the conserved J-encoded phenylalanine. The earlier analysis of more than 450 of the donors excluded sequences that lacked an unambiguous match to a single V gene segment. In an earlier analysis of about 590 of the donors, a V segment was called functional when productive rearrangements were above 56.7%, and segregating when the standard deviation between donors exceeded 5%. A statistical classification framework was built to diagnose cytomegalovirus status from the catalog of TCR beta chain sequences. A later analysis assigned V and J genes by comparing TCR nucleotide sequences with IMGT/GENE-DB human TR gene sequences. Using the TCRdist pipeline, a later analysis assigned CDR3 sequences along with most-parsimonious VDJ recombination scenarios. A later analysis defined each TCR beta chain by its CDR3 amino acid sequence plus V-gene family, and excluded reads lacking a unique V-gene family. A later analysis removed 550 to 650 highly shared, low-generation-probability nucleotide sequences to deal with suspected cross-contamination and a sequencing artifact. A later analysis calculated a clonal expansion index for each public chain from normalized within-repertoire ranks of inferred template counts. In a later analysis, generation probabilities were computed with a VDJ recombination model fitted to out-of-frame rearrangements, and the resulting probabilities were checked against IGoR. A later analysis scored TCR-TCR, TCR-HLA and TCR-CMV co-occurrence with hypergeometric tests, applying a repertoire-size bias correction to TCR pairs. To estimate false discovery rates, a later analysis permuted the HLA or CMV assignments 20 times. In a later analysis, co-occurring TCRs were grouped using DBSCAN, and TCRdist sequence similarity was added for clustering within HLA-allele-positive subsets. Co-occurrence clustering excluded repertoires with fewer than 30,000 or more than 120,000 public chains, plus five with anomalous nucleotide sharing. This is the immuneACCESS table as TCRdb keeps it, with only in-frame sequences that have V and J called. A part of the clones is gone; compared with another copy, unresolved V genes explain less than half, and the rest is unexplained. That table supplies the V and J calls and clone size; D and trimming were determined from the DNA. Here the sample has some 130,000 clones; approximately 74% occur a single time. Clones ranked in the top ten supply roughly 7% of the sample.

The cohort consisted of hundreds of healthy bone marrow donors. At the time of sampling, every cohort member was nominally healthy, though immune exposures that went unrecorded were likely present. The donor tested CMV seronegative, placing the donor among the roughly 400 seronegative members of the cohort. Every donor gave a peripheral blood sample, and the peripheral blood mononuclear cells from that sample were used for TCR beta sequencing. Genomic DNA extraction from the blood cell samples was performed with the Qiagen DNeasy Blood Extraction Kit. The clonotype originates from a male donor in good health and CMV-seronegative. The source material was PBMCs.

This receptor carries the CDR3 CASSELAEAYNEQFF. The DNA is as follows: TGTGCCAGCAGCGAACTAGCGGAAGCCTACAATGAGCAGTTCTTC. This receptor chain uses TRBV9 and TRBJ2-1, with 8 bases aligning to TRBD2. CDR1 SGDLS and CDR2 YYNGEE were looked up in the germline V gene. Trimming takes 3 bases off V and 2 bases off J; junction bases not matched to a gene: 4. Its CDR3 holds 15 amino acids, cysteine through phenylalanine. Left in the record is the CDR3 DNA by itself, 45 bases read in frame from the first base.